This T cell receptor (beta chain) comes out of a study of blood T cell repertoires in COVID-19. Study-wide background: The United States, Italy and Spain supplied acute and convalescent COVID-19 samples. T cells, B-cell-depleted T cells, or PBMCs provided the cDNA or gDNA that served as material.

Repertoires were generated with immunoSEQ multiplex PCR, while TCRdb's copy carries only in-frame clones and drops some. The sample includes under 350,000 clones, 80% to 90% seen only once; the top ten take approximately 4%. This CDR3 has 15 residues. Trimming took off 2 bases at V and 0 bases at J, with 8 bases between the two ends. CDR1 and CDR2 (germline): SNHLY, FYNNEI. Residents of about two dozen US areas, aged roughly 18 to 89 years, made up the participants. The study assigned cohorts using participant-reported clinical history. The receptor was derived from a woman between 35 and 50 years old with acute COVID-19. V and J are TRBV2 and TRBJ2-1; D might be TRBD2 (5 bases). The sample comprised PBMCs or T cells enriched from blood (not recorded which). The CDR3 reads CASSESSGSYNEQFF. The CDR3 DNA is TGTGCCAGCAGTGAATCAAGCGGCTCCTACAATGAGCAGTTCTTC.